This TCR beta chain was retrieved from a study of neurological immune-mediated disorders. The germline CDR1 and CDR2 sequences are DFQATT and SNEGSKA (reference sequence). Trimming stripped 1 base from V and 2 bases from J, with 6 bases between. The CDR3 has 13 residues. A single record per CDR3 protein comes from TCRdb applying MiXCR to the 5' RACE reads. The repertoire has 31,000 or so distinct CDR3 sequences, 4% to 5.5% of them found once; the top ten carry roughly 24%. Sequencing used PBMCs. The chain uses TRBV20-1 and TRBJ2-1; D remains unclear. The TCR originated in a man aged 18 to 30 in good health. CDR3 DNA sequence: TGCAGTGCTAGAGGGAAAACCTACAATGAGCAGTTCTTC. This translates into CSARGKTYNEQFF.